These T cell receptor beta chains were read from a single sample in a study of response to subunit inactivated influenza vaccine. MiXCR, run by TCRdb on the RT-PCR reads, gives a single entry per CDR3 protein. The sample has more than 550,000 distinct CDR3 sequences; 12% are singletons. The source was PBMCs from blood, collected on the day of vaccination. The receptor source for this set is a man aged 50 or older who received an inactivated influenza vaccine. Both conserved end residues are part of each CDR3. The order of the fields is clone size, J gene, V gene, D gene, CDR3 protein, CDR3 DNA. D genes are given only for firm matches. Size is omitted from some rows. Given values are once, few, many or a class for expanded clones.

few,TRBJ2-5,TRBV20-1,NA,CSARDRYRVQETQYF,TGCAGTGCTAGAGATCGGTACAGGGTCCAAGAGACCCAGTACTTC
many,TRBJ2-7,TRBV5-1,NA,CASSLGRGDYEQYF,TGCGCCAGCAGCTTGGGAAGGGGTGACTACGAGCAGTACTTC
few,TRBJ2-7,TRBV27,NA,CASSFEGGTYEQYF,TGTGCCAGCAGTTTCGAGGGAGGAACCTACGAGCAGTACTTC
few,TRBJ2-2,TRBV19,NA,CASSISGVNTGELFF,TGTGCCAGTAGTATCTCGGGGGTGAACACCGGGGAGCTGTTTTTT
NA,TRBJ2-7,TRBV4-2,TRBD2,CASSHRLAGGEDYEQYF,TGTGCCAGCAGCCACCGACTAGCGGGGGGTGAAGACTACGAGCAGTACTTC
NA,TRBJ2-2,TRBV10-2,NA,CASRMQGRVGELFF,TGCGCCAGCCGTATGCAGGGACGGGTCGGGGAGCTGTTTTTT
NA,TRBJ1-2,TRBV28,TRBD1,CASSRPGTGAGYGYTF,TGTGCCAGCAGCCGACCCGGGACAGGGGCTGGCTATGGCTACACCTTC
many,TRBJ2-2,TRBV29-1,NA,CSVHRDTGELFF,TGCAGCGTTCACAGGGACACCGGGGAGCTGTTTTTT
many,TRBJ1-2,TRBV5-1,TRBD1,CASSAPDREYGYTF,TGCGCCAGCAGCGCCCCGGACAGGGAATATGGCTACACCTTC
NA,TRBJ1-5,TRBV19,NA,CASQQDGWPQHF,TGTGCCAGTCAACAGGATGGGTGGCCCCAGCATTTT
NA,TRBJ2-2,TRBV30,NA,CAWSVPGNPGELFF,TGTGCCTGGAGTGTACCGGGAAACCCCGGGGAGCTGTTTTTT
few,TRBJ1-3,TRBV10-3,NA,CAISPVDRPDGNTIYF,TGTGCCATCAGTCCTGTTGACAGGCCGGACGGAAACACCATATATTTT
NA,TRBJ2-1,TRBV12-3/TRBV12-4,NA,CASSPDRTNYNEQFF,TGTGCCAGCAGTCCTGACAGAACTAACTACAATGAGCAGTTCTTC
NA,TRBJ2-1,TRBV20-1,TRBD1,CSATQEGQGNEQFF,TGCAGTGCTACACAGGAGGGACAGGGCAATGAGCAGTTCTTC
few,TRBJ1-2,TRBV2,NA,CASSDGTGRGYTF,TGTGCCAGCAGTGATGGAACAGGCCGGGGCTACACCTTC
few,TRBJ2-7,TRBV11-2,TRBD2,CASSSPIGLAGGPHEQYF,TGTGCCAGCAGCTCCCCCATCGGACTAGCGGGGGGGCCTCATGAGCAGTACTTC
few,TRBJ2-1,TRBV24-1,TRBD2,CATSDLQTSGALEQFF,TGTGCCACCAGTGATTTGCAAACTAGCGGGGCGCTGGAGCAGTTCTTC
few,TRBJ2-1,TRBV5-1,TRBD2,CASSLGTSGSPYNEQFF,TGCGCCAGCAGCCTCGGGACTAGCGGGAGCCCCTACAATGAGCAGTTCTTC
NA,TRBJ1-1,TRBV11-2,NA,CASSYRHGFTEAFF,TGTGCCAGCAGCTATAGACACGGGTTCACTGAAGCTTTCTTT
many,TRBJ2-7,TRBV5-1,NA,CASSLAGGQSSYEQYF,TGCGCCAGCAGCTTGGCCGGAGGACAGAGCTCCTACGAGCAGTACTTC
NA,TRBJ2-6,TRBV5-1,NA,CASSLGGDSLSGANVLTF,TGCGCCAGCAGCTTGGGGGGGGACAGCCTCTCTGGGGCCAACGTCCTGACTTTC
few,TRBJ2-1,TRBV3-1,NA,CASSQDYPRLNEQFF,TGTGCCAGCAGCCAAGATTATCCGAGGCTCAATGAGCAGTTCTTC
few,TRBJ2-7,TRBV28,TRBD1,CASSSWDRGLYEQYF,TGTGCCAGCAGTTCTTGGGACAGGGGGCTTTACGAGCAGTACTTC
few,TRBJ2-3,TRBV11-2,NA,CASSLYQGADTQYF,TGTGCCAGCAGCTTATATCAGGGAGCAGATACGCAGTATTTT
many,TRBJ2-7,TRBV6-1,NA,CASSGDNYEQYF,TGTGCCAGCAGTGGGGACAACTACGAGCAGTACTTC
few,TRBJ2-7,TRBV20-1,TRBD2,CSAGTSGAHEQYF,TGCAGTGCCGGGACTAGCGGGGCTCACGAGCAGTACTTC
few,TRBJ2-3,TRBV5-1,TRBD1,CASRDRATDTQYF,TGCGCCAGTCGGGACAGAGCCACAGATACGCAGTATTTT
many,TRBJ2-7,TRBV10-3,NA,CAIGPSLYEQYF,TGTGCCATCGGACCCTCTCTCTACGAGCAGTACTTC
NA,TRBJ1-5,TRBV10-3,NA,CAISESPTTMSNQPQHF,TGTGCCATCAGTGAGTCTCCAACTACTATGAGCAATCAGCCCCAGCATTTT
NA,TRBJ2-1,TRBV20-1,TRBD2,CSASPLRAGVDNEQFF,TGCAGTGCTAGCCCCCTCCGAGCGGGAGTAGACAATGAGCAGTTCTTC
many,TRBJ2-3,TRBV12-3/TRBV12-4,NA,CASSKTVSTDTQYF,TGTGCCAGCAGCAAAACGGTCAGCACAGATACGCAGTATTTT
few,TRBJ2-1,TRBV20-1,NA,CSATSSGRVGEQFF,TGCAGTGCGACAAGCAGCGGCCGGGTAGGAGAGCAGTTCTTC
NA,TRBJ2-1,TRBV15,TRBD1,CATSSRGGQDYNEQFF,TGTGCCACCAGCTCCCGTGGGGGACAGGATTACAATGAGCAGTTCTTC
NA,TRBJ2-1,TRBV20-1,TRBD1,CSADGLVGQGSYNEQFF,TGCAGTGCTGATGGCCTGGTAGGACAGGGTTCCTACAATGAGCAGTTCTTC
NA,TRBJ2-1,TRBV20-1,NA,CSASLAPREQFF,TGCAGTGCTAGTCTAGCGCCCAGGGAGCAGTTCTTC
NA,TRBJ2-1,TRBV20-1,TRBD1,CSATKQGFYNEQFF,TGCAGTGCTACGAAACAGGGGTTCTACAATGAGCAGTTCTTC